This is a list of T cell receptor beta chains from one sample in a study of radiotherapy plus CTLA-4 blockade in lung cancer. Profiled with immunoSEQ multiplex PCR; TCRdb holds only in-frame clones, not every one. The table includes 90,000 to 150,000 clones, about four fifths detected once. The input for sequencing was peripheral blood, taken from a patient treated with radiotherapy plus ipilimumab. The receptor source for this set is a human donor with non-small cell lung cancer who had a partial response to radiotherapy plus ipilimumab. The CDR3 runs from the conserved cysteine through the conserved F or W. Fields, in order: J gene, clone size, D gene, V gene, CDR3 protein, CDR3 DNA. A D gene is named only where the DNA matches it firmly. For some rows the clone size is stated as once, few or many, or as a class when expanded; others skip it.

TRBJ2-3 NA TRBD2 TRBV19 CASGLDKELAGADTQYF TGTGCCAGTGGCCTTGACAAGGAGCTAGCGGGAGCAGATACGCAGTATTTT
TRBJ2-7 NA TRBD2 TRBV6-6 CASSYPLAGVDEQYF TGTGCCAGCAGTTACCCACTAGCGGGAGTTGACGAGCAGTACTTC
TRBJ2-2 once NA TRBV2 CASSEQGLGTGELFF TGTGCCAGCAGTGAACAGGGCCTAGGGACCGGGGAGCTGTTTTTT
TRBJ2-5 NA NA TRBV11-2 CASSRSGTLKETQYF TGTGCCAGCAGCAGATCCGGGACTCTCAAAGAGACCCAGTACTTC
TRBJ2-5 once NA TRBV11-1 CASSFFRQAETQYF TGTGCCAGCAGCTTTTTTCGGCAGGCAGAGACCCAGTACTTC
TRBJ1-1 few TRBD1 TRBV7-2 CASSRDRGNTEAFF TGTGCCAGCAGTCGGGACAGGGGGAACACTGAAGCTTTCTTT
TRBJ2-3 NA NA TRBV18 CASSQGTDTQYF TGTGCCAGCTCACAGGGGACAGATACGCAGTATTTT
TRBJ1-1 NA NA TRBV4-3 CASSQDSGTWNTEAFF TGCGCCAGCAGCCAAGATAGCGGGACATGGAACACTGAAGCTTTCTTT
TRBJ2-1 once TRBD2 TRBV7-9 CASSPGLAGPYNEQFF TGTGCCAGCAGCCCCGGACTAGCGGGACCATACAATGAGCAGTTCTTC
TRBJ1-5 NA NA TRBV7-9 CASSLAAGVISNQPQHF TGTGCCAGCAGCTTAGCCGCAGGGGTGATTAGCAATCAGCCCCAGCATTTT
TRBJ2-1 NA TRBD2 TRBV29-1 CSGSGRAGNEQFF TGCAGCGGTAGCGGGAGGGCGGGGAATGAGCAGTTCTTC
TRBJ2-6 NA NA TRBV18 CASSPQGIYTGANVLTF TGTGCCAGCTCACCCCAGGGGATATATACTGGGGCCAACGTCCTGACTTTC
TRBJ1-2 NA NA TRBV6-5 CASSYRTGSGAYGYTF TGTGCCAGCAGTTACCGAACCGGGAGTGGGGCCTATGGCTACACCTTC
TRBJ2-5 NA TRBD2 TRBV13 CASSLGTSGRQTQYF TGTGCCAGCAGCTTAGGGACTAGCGGGAGGCAGACCCAGTACTTC
TRBJ1-2 NA NA TRBV6-6 CASSTGGGYTF TGTGCCAGCAGTACGGGAGGAGGATACACCTTC
TRBJ2-7 once TRBD1 TRBV6-1 CASSEMGQGVYEQYF TGTGCCAGCAGTGAAATGGGACAGGGTGTATACGAGCAGTACTTC
TRBJ2-1 NA TRBD2 TRBV10-3 CAINPRLAGSDEQFF TGTGCCATCAATCCTAGACTAGCGGGAAGTGATGAGCAGTTCTTC
TRBJ1-2 NA TRBD1 TRBV4-1 CASSPQGAYGYTF TGCGCCAGCAGCCCACAGGGGGCCTATGGCTACACCTTC
TRBJ2-2 NA TRBD2 TRBV5-1 CASSLRGDATGELFF TGCGCCAGCAGCTTACGGGGGGATGCGACCGGGGAGCTGTTTTTT
TRBJ1-1 NA NA TRBV5-1 CASSLAGGVNTEAFF TGCGCCAGCAGCTTGGCCGGGGGTGTGAACACTGAAGCTTTCTTT
TRBJ1-2 NA NA TRBV9 CASSDRSYGYTF TGTGCCAGCAGCGACAGATCGTATGGCTACACCTTC
TRBJ1-1 NA NA TRBV19 CASSILGEDKRAFF TGTGCCAGTAGTATTCTGGGGGAGGATAAACGGGCTTTCTTT
TRBJ2-3 NA NA TRBV15 CATSRAPVDTQYF TGTGCCACCAGCAGAGCTCCAGTCGATACGCAGTATTTT
TRBJ1-5 NA TRBD1 TRBV10-3 CATRGQENQPQHF TGTGCCACGCGAGGACAGGAAAATCAGCCCCAGCATTTT
TRBJ1-1 few NA TRBV27 CASSLSPGSTEAFF TGTGCCAGCAGTTTAAGCCCCGGGTCCACTGAAGCTTTCTTT
TRBJ1-2 NA NA TRBV28 CASTLQGPYGYTF TGTGCCAGCACCCTACAGGGTCCCTATGGCTACACCTTC
TRBJ2-3 NA NA TRBV11-2 CASSWTSTDTQYF TGTGCCAGCAGCTGGACTAGCACAGATACGCAGTATTTT
TRBJ1-5 NA NA TRBV6-6 CASSYGTHSNQPQHF TGTGCCAGCAGTTACGGGACACATAGCAATCAGCCCCAGCATTTT
TRBJ1-2 NA NA TRBV7-2 CASSPGAGANYGYTF TGTGCCAGCAGCCCTGGGGCCGGAGCTAACTATGGCTACACCTTC
TRBJ1-5 NA TRBD1 TRBV5-1 CASSLEPGQINQPQHF TGCGCCAGCAGCTTGGAACCGGGACAGATTAATCAGCCCCAGCATTTT
TRBJ2-1 NA NA TRBV27 CASSSPRYNEQFF TGTGCCAGCAGTTCCCCCCGCTACAATGAGCAGTTCTTC
TRBJ1-2 few TRBD1 TRBV6-1 CASSRDHRGGYTF TGTGCCAGCAGTCGGGACCACAGGGGTGGCTACACCTTC
TRBJ2-3 NA NA TRBV19 CASSAPSGIGRDTQYF TGTGCCAGTAGTGCCCCTTCAGGGATTGGTAGGGATACGCAGTATTTT
TRBJ2-3 NA NA TRBV7-2 CASSFLGGPDTQYF TGTGCCAGCAGCTTTTTGGGAGGACCAGATACGCAGTATTTT
TRBJ1-4 NA NA TRBV6-5 CASSLRGEKLFF TGTGCCAGCAGTCTAAGGGGGGAAAAACTGTTTTTT
TRBJ1-2 NA NA TRBV28 CASSWGAGDGYTF TGTGCCAGCAGTTGGGGGGCGGGAGATGGCTACACCTTC
TRBJ1-1 once NA TRBV5-4 CASCTAGFNTEAFF TGTGCCAGCTGCACGGCGGGGTTTAACACTGAAGCTTTCTTT
TRBJ1-5 few TRBD1 TRBV19 CASSIAGGGPTPQHF TGTGCCAGTAGTATAGCAGGAGGGGGCCCCACTCCCCAGCATTTT
TRBJ1-1 NA NA TRBV28 CASSFRGGGTEAFF TGTGCCAGCAGTTTTAGGGGAGGGGGCACTGAAGCTTTCTTT
TRBJ1-2 NA TRBD1 TRBV15 CATSRESGGYGYTF TGTGCCACCAGCAGAGAGTCAGGGGGCTATGGCTACACCTTC
TRBJ1-5 NA TRBD1 TRBV2 CASSGQGIDQPQHF TGTGCCAGTTCGGGACAGGGTATTGATCAGCCCCAGCATTTT
TRBJ2-1 NA TRBD1 TRBV7-7 CASSQTGVPPYNEQFF TGTGCTAGCAGTCAGACAGGGGTTCCCCCCTACAATGAGCAGTTCTTC
TRBJ1-3 NA NA TRBV5-6 CASSSRGGATSSGNTIYF TGTGCCAGCAGCTCAAGAGGGGGGGCCACGAGCTCTGGAAACACCATATATTTT
TRBJ1-5 NA NA TRBV30 CAWSASRNQPQHF TGTGCCTGGAGTGCATCCCGCAATCAGCCCCAGCATTTT
TRBJ2-1 NA NA TRBV4-1 CASSHTGVYNEQFF TGCGCCAGCAGCCATACGGGAGTGTACAATGAGCAGTTCTTC
TRBJ2-5 NA TRBD1 TRBV5-4 CASSMGQARETQYF TGTGCCAGCAGCATGGGACAGGCACGAGAGACCCAGTACTTC
TRBJ2-2 NA TRBD2 TRBV19 CASSRYLAGANTGELFF TGTGCCAGTAGTAGATACCTAGCGGGAGCGAACACCGGGGAGCTGTTTTTT
TRBJ2-3 NA TRBD2 TRBV4-3 CASSPLAGEADTQYF TGCGCCAGCAGCCCCTTAGCGGGAGAGGCAGATACGCAGTATTTT
TRBJ1-2 NA TRBD1 TRBV4-3 CASSQTGDGDYGYTF TGCGCCAGCAGCCAAACAGGGGATGGGGACTATGGCTACACCTTC
TRBJ1-2 once NA TRBV30 CAWRVISGTYNYGYTF TGTGCCTGGAGGGTAATCTCCGGGACTTATAACTATGGCTACACCTTC
TRBJ2-2 NA TRBD2 TRBV11-2 CASRPLAGDTGELFF TGTGCCAGCAGACCCCTAGCGGGAGACACCGGGGAGCTGTTTTTT
TRBJ2-1 NA TRBD1 TRBV19 CASSMGDSLYNEQFF TGTGCCAGTAGTATGGGGGACAGCCTCTACAATGAGCAGTTCTTC
TRBJ1-2 NA NA TRBV10-3 CAISDGRANYGYTF TGTGCCATCAGTGACGGTAGAGCTAACTATGGCTACACCTTC
TRBJ2-1 once TRBD2 TRBV11-2 CASSLDRGGGNEQFF TGTGCCAGCAGCTTAGATCGTGGGGGGGGTAATGAGCAGTTCTTC
TRBJ1-2 NA TRBD1 TRBV5-3 CASSLEQGRGYGYTF TGTGCCAGCAGCCTCGAACAGGGGAGAGGCTATGGCTACACCTTC
TRBJ2-3 NA TRBD2 TRBV4-3 CASSQDRATSFQYF TGCGCCAGCAGCCAAGATAGGGCGACTAGCTTTCAGTATTTT
TRBJ1-5 NA NA TRBV6-5 CASSYGQGSNQPQHF TGTGCCAGCAGTTACGGTCAGGGGAGCAATCAGCCCCAGCATTTT
TRBJ2-7 many TRBD1 TRBV4-2 CASSPGQGAEEQYF TGTGCCAGCAGCCCGGGACAGGGGGCGGAAGAGCAGTACTTC
TRBJ2-1 NA TRBD1 TRBV9 CASSAGQGNSNEQFF TGTGCCAGCAGCGCGGGACAGGGTAATTCGAATGAGCAGTTCTTC
TRBJ1-2 NA TRBD1 TRBV27 CASSLAGQGNGYTF TGTGCCAGCAGTTTGGCCGGACAGGGAAACGGCTACACCTTC